Presented here are 19 T cell receptor beta chains from one specimen sequenced in a study of blood T cell repertoires in COVID-19. Sequenced by immunoSEQ multiplex PCR; TCRdb stores in-frame clones only, minus some. The sample carries hundreds of thousands of clones, about 89% recorded once. The specimen sequenced was peripheral blood. The receptors stem from a man aged 35-49 years with acute or convalescent COVID-19.

V gene TRBV2 combines with J gene TRBJ2-7; D unclear. Trimming took 0 bases from V and 3 from J, leaving 12 bases between them. The CDR3 covers 15 residues. Germline V gene lookup returns CDR1 SNHLY and CDR2 FYNNEI. In DNA, the CDR3 is TGTGCCAGCAGTGAAGCGCTATTGAACCTCTACGAGCAGTACTTC. Translating it yields CASSEALLNLYEQYF. Combining the CDR3 with reference TRBV2 and TRBJ2-7 gives the whole variable domain EPEVTQTPSHQVTQMGQEVILRCVPISNHLYFYWYRQILGQKVEFLVSFYNNEISEKSEIFDDQFSVERPDGSNFTLKIRSTKLEDSAMYFCASSEALLNLYEQYFGPGTRLTVT.

The CDR3 DNA reads TGCGCCAGCAGCTTAGGGCACCCGGGGGGCTATGGCTACACCTTC. Encoded protein: CASSLGHPGGYGYTF. This sequence joins TRBV5-1 and TRBJ1-2, with D possibly being TRBD1 (5 bases). The germline V gene encodes CDR1 SGHRS and CDR2 YFSETQ. CDR3 length: 15 residues. V gave up 2 bases and J gave up 4 bases, with 15 bases separating them.

The chain combines TRBV5-1 with TRBJ1-4; D is possibly TRBD1 (5 bases). Trimming cost V 0 bases and J 8 bases, with 14 bases left between them. Germline V gene sequence: CDR1 SGHRS, CDR2 YFSETQ. This CDR3 spans 15 amino acids. CDR3 in amino acids: CASSLGTPGGEKLFF. The CDR3 DNA reads TGCGCCAGCAGCTTGGGGACACCCGGAGGGGAAAAACTGTTTTTT.

This sequence joins TRBV2 and TRBJ1-1; no reliable D call. CDR1 is SNHLY and CDR2 is FYNNEI in the germline V gene. The CDR3 length is 12 residues. Trimming took 6 bases from V and 0 from J, leaving 5 bases between them. CDR3 sequence: CASRRVNTEAFF. The CDR3 DNA sequence: TGTGCCAGCAGGCGGGTGAACACTGAAGCTTTCTTT.

The sample holds one count of this clone. The DNA for the CDR3 is TGTGCCAGCAGCGTGACTAGCGCCCTTACGCAGTATTTT. It yields the protein CASSVTSALTQYF. The chain has TRBV9 and TRBJ2-3, with TRBD2 matching over 8 bases. Germline V gene sequence: CDR1 SGDLS, CDR2 YYNGEE. Germline trimming cut 2 bases from V and 8 bases from J; bases unmatched to any gene: 4. The CDR3 spans 13 residues.

This sequence joins TRBV7-2 and TRBJ1-6, with 7 bases identical to TRBD1. With V trimmed by 6 bases and J by 11 bases, 13 bases remained unmatched. Germline lookup yields CDR1 SGHTA and CDR2 FQGNSA. This CDR3 is built from 15 residues. CDR3 residues: CASRGPRSRGPPLHF. Written as DNA, the CDR3 is TGTGCCAGCAGAGGACCCCGATCGAGGGGGCCACCCCTCCACTTT.

This chain joins TRBV5-6 and TRBJ2-7; maybe TRBD2 (6 bases). Germline CDR1 is SGHDT and CDR2 is YYEEEE. The V end was cut by 1 base, the J end by 1 base, with 9 bases between. This CDR3 contains 14 residues. The chain's CDR3 is CASSLWGESYEQYF. DNA of the CDR3: TGTGCCAGCAGCTTGTGGGGGGAGTCCTACGAGCAGTACTTC.

The chain links TRBV11-3 to TRBJ2-7; no firm D call. Per germline, CDR1 SGHNT and CDR2 YENEEA. V dropped 2 bases and J dropped 6 bases, with 11 bases sitting between them. The CDR3 sequence is 13 residues long. CDR3 sequence reads: CASSLNLRGEQYF. CDR3 sequence (DNA): TGTGCCAGCAGCTTAAATCTTCGCGGCGAGCAGTACTTC.

This chain connects TRBV7-9 to TRBJ1-2; 7 bases map to TRBD1. The ends lost 5 bases at V and 6 bases at J; junction bases unmatched: 9. From germline, CDR1 is SEHNR and CDR2 FQNEAQ (reference sequence). The CDR3 contains 14 residues. CDR3 in DNA: TGTGCCAGCAGCCCGACTGACAGGGTAAATGGCTACACCTTC. Protein sequence: CASSPTDRVNGYTF.

This sequence joins TRBV2 and TRBJ1-5, with D tentatively TRBD1 (5 bases). CDR1 is SNHLY, CDR2 FYNNEI, per germline. This CDR3 is built from 13 residues. V lost 5 bases and J lost 3, with 8 bases in between. CDR3 sequence: CASSRQFNQPQHF. The CDR3 bases are TGTGCCAGCAGTCGACAGTTCAATCAGCCCCAGCATTTT.

The CDR3 spells CAWSDKGTKNYEQYF. The CDR3 bases are TGTGCCTGGAGCGACAAAGGGACAAAGAACTACGAGCAGTACTTC. V usage is TRBV30 and J usage is TRBJ2-7; the D gene is possibly TRBD1 (6 bases). CDR1 is GTSNPN, CDR2 SVGIG, per germline (reference sequence). Trimming cost V 3 bases and J 3 bases, with 18 bases left between them. This CDR3 is 15 amino acids long.

Notes on this clone: This specimen includes other DNA sequences encoding the same CDR3. This chain connects TRBV11-2 to TRBJ2-7; 7 bases align to TRBD1. With V trimmed by 5 bases and J by 3 bases, 1 base remained unmatched. The CDR3 contains 12 residues. The germline CDR1 and CDR2 sequences are SGHAT and FQNNGV. CDR3 nucleotide sequence: TGTGCCAGCAGCCCAGGGGGCTACGAGCAGTACTTC. It translates to CASSPGGYEQYF. Combining the CDR3 with reference TRBV11-2 and TRBJ2-7 gives the whole variable domain EAGVAQSPRYKIIEKRQSVAFWCNPISGHATLYWYQQILGQGPKLLIQFQNNGVVDDSQLPKDRFSAERLKGVDSTLKIQPAKLEDSAVYLCASSPGGYEQYFGPGTRLTVT.

This chain links TRBV30 with TRBJ1-4, with D possibly matching TRBD1 (5 bases). The V end lost 0 bases, the J end lost 4 bases, and 12 bases lay between the germline ends. Looked up from germline, CDR1 is GTSNPN and CDR2 is SVGIG (reference sequence). The CDR3 length is 15 residues. CDR3 nucleotide sequence: TGTGCCTGGAGTGTACCTGACAGCCATAATGAAAAACTGTTTTTT. Translation: CAWSVPDSHNEKLFF.

In DNA, the CDR3 is TGTGCCAGCATCTCGCGGGGCCAGGGCAATGAAAAACTGTTTTTT. Translated: CASISRGQGNEKLFF. The chain combines TRBV28 with TRBJ1-4, with a weak D call TRBD1 (5 bases). Germline V gives CDR1 MDHEN, CDR2 SYDVKM. The CDR3 is 15 amino acids. Trimming stripped 7 bases from V and 5 bases from J, with 17 bases between.

This chain joins TRBV5-1 and TRBJ2-5, with D maybe TRBD1 (6 bases). Germline V gene data show CDR1 as SGHRS and CDR2 as YFSETQ. Trimming took off 1 base at V and 5 bases at J, with 12 bases between the two ends. The CDR3 totals 14 residues. CDR3 region: CASSLTGFWETQYF. In DNA form, the CDR3 reads TGCGCCAGCAGCTTGACAGGGTTCTGGGAGACCCAGTACTTC.

This sequence joins TRBV11-1 and TRBJ2-3; no clear D. The CDR3 consists of 12 residues. With 5 bases removed from V and 1 base from J, the gap between germline ends came to 4 bases. The germline V gene has CDR1 SGHAT and CDR2 FQDESV (reference sequence). The CDR3 loop is CASSPGTDTQYF. CDR3 DNA: TGTGCCAGCAGCCCAGGCACAGATACGCAGTATTTT.

V and J are TRBV11-1 and TRBJ1-1; no reliable D call. Deletions cut 0 bases from V and 7 bases from J, with 12 bases between. The length of the CDR3 is 14 residues. Germline V gives CDR1 SGHAT, CDR2 FQDESV (reference sequence). The CDR3 bases are TGTGCCAGCAGCTTAGCGTCGGAGCCGGATGAAGCTTTCTTT. Its protein is CASSLASEPDEAFF.

The chain combines TRBV7-2 with TRBJ1-6; 12 bases match TRBD1. Trimming cost V 6 bases and J 10 bases; bases outside gene matches: 10. CDR3 size: 16 residues. The germline gives CDR1 SGHTA, CDR2 FQGNSA. This CDR3 reads CASSYSGQGARSPLHF. CDR3 bases: TGTGCCAGCAGTTACTCGGGACAGGGGGCGCGGTCACCCCTCCACTTT.

The chain has TRBV4-1 and TRBJ1-6; the match to TRBD1 covers 7 bases. Losses at the gene ends were 4 bases for V and 7 bases for J; bases not matched to a gene: 7. This CDR3 contains 15 residues. CDR1 is MGHRA and CDR2 is YSYEKL in the germline V gene. Here the CDR3 reads CASSRDSYANSPLHF. The CDR3 DNA is TGCGCCAGCAGCCGGGACAGTTACGCCAATTCACCCCTCCACTTT.